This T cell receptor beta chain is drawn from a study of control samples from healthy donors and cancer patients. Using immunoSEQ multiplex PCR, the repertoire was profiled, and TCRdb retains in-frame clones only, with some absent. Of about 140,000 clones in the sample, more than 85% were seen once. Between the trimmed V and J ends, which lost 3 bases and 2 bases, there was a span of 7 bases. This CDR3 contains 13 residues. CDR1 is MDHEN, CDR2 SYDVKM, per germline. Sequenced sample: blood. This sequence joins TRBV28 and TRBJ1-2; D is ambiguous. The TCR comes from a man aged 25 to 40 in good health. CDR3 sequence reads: CASSLGTNYGYTF. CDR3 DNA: TGTGCCAGCAGTTTGGGCACGAACTATGGCTACACCTTC.